This T cell receptor beta chain comes out of a study of blood T cell repertoires in COVID-19. About the study: Sources were T cells, B-cell-depleted T cells, or PBMCs; the material itself was cDNA or gDNA.

Residents of 24 US areas, aged about 18 to 89 years, made up the participants. Which cohort a participant joined came from the clinical history participants gave. As handled by the study authors: Estimated nucleated cell counts came from reference gene primer amplification. Profiling relied on immunoSEQ multiplex PCR, and the TCRdb table lists in-frame clones only, not all of them. V and J calls and clone size follow that table, whereas D and trimming were derived from the DNA. Of 270,000 or so clones detected, roughly 93% appear once; the ten largest clones hold about 2.5%. This clonotype was sampled from a middle-aged woman with acute COVID-19. The sequencing sample was made of PBMCs or T cells enriched from blood (not recorded which).

CDR3 nucleotide sequence: TGTGCCAGCCAACTGGGCGTCTATGGCTACACCTTC. This codes for CASQLGVYGYTF. The chain combines TRBV2 with TRBJ1-2, with D unresolved. V was cut by 8 bases and J by 4 bases, with 11 bases left in between. The germline gives CDR1 SNHLY, CDR2 FYNNEI. CDR3 length equals 12 residues.